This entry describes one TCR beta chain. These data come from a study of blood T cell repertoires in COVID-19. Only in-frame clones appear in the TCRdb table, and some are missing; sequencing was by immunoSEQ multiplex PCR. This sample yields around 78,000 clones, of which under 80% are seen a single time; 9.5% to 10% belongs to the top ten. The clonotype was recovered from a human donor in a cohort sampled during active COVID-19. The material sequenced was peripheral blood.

The CDR3 reads CASEADTQYF. Written as DNA, the CDR3 is TGTGCCAGCGAGGCAGATACGCAGTATTTT. The J gene is TRBJ2-3, the V gene TRBV2; unclear D gene. CDR3 length: 10 residues. Germline loops: CDR1 SNHLY, CDR2 FYNNEI. With 8 bases removed from V and 4 bases from J, the gap between germline ends came to 4 bases.